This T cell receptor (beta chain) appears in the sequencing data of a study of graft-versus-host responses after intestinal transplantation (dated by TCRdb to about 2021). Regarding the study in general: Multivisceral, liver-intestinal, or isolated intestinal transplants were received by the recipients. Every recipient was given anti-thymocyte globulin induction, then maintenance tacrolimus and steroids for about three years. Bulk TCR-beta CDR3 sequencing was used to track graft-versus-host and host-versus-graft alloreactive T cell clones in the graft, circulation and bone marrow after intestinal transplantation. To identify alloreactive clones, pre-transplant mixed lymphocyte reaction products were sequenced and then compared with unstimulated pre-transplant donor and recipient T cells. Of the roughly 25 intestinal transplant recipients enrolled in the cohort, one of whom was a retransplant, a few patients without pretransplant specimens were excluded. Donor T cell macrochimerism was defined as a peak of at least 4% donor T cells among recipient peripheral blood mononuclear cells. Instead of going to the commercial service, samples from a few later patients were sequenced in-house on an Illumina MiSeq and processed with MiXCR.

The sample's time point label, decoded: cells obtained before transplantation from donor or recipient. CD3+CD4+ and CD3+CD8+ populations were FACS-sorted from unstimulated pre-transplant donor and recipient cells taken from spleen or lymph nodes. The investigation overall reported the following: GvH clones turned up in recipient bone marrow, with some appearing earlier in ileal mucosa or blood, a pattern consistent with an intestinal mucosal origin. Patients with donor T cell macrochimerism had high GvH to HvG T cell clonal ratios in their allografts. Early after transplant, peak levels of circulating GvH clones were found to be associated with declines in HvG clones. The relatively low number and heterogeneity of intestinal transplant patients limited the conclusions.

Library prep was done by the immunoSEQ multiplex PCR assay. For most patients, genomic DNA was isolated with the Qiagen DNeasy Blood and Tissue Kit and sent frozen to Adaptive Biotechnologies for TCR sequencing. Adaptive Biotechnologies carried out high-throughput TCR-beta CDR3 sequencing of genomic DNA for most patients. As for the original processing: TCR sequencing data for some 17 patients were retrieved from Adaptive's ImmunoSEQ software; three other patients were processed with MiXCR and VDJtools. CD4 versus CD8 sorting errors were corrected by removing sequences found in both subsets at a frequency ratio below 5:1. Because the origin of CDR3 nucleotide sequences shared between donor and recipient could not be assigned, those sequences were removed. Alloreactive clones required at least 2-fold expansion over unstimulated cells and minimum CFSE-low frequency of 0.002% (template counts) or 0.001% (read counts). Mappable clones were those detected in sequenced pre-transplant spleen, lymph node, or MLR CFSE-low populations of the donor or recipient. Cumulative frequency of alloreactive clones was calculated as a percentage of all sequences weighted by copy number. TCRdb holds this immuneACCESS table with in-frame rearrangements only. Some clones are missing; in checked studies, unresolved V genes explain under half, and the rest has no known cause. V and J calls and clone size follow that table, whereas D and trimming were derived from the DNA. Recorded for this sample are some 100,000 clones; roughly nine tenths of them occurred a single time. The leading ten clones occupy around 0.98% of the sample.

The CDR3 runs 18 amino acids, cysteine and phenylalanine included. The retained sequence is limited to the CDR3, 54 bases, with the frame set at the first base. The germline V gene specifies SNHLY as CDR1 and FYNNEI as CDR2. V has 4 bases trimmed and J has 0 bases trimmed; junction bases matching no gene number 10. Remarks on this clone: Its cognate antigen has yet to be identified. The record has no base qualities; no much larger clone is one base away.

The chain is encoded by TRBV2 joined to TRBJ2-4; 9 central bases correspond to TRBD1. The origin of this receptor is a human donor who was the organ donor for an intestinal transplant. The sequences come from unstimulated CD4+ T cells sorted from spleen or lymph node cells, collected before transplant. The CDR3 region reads CASSGTGVKLLAKNIQYF. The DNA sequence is TGTGCCAGCAGTGGGACAGGGGTCAAGTTGCTAGCCAAAAACATTCAGTACTTC.